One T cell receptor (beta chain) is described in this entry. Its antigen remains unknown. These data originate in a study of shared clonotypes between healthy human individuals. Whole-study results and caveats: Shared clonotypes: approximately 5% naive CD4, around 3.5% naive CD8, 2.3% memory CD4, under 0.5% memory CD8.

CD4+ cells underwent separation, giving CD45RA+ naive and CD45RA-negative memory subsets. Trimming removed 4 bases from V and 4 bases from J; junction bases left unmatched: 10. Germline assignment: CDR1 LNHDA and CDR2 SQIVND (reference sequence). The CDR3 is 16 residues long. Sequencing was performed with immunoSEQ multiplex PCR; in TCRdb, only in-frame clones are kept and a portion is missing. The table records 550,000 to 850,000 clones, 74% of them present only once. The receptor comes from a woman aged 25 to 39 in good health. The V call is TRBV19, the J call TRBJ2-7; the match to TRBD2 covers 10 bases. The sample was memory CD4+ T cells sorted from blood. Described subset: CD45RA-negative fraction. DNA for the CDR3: TGTGCCAGTAGTAGACGAGCGGGAGGGGATTCATACGAGCAGTACTTC. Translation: CASSRRAGGDSYEQYF.